These 24 T cell receptor beta chains originate from one sample sequenced in a study of blood T cell repertoires in COVID-19 (dated by TCRdb to about 2020). Library prep was done by the immunoSEQ multiplex PCR assay. In its TCRdb copy, this immuneACCESS table keeps in-frame sequences only and misses some clones. Where compared with another copy, unresolved V genes explain less than half of these, and the others have no known cause. The sample profile shows a few hundred thousand clones; roughly 88% of them were found once. Jointly, the top ten make up 1.9% of the sample. The material sequenced was PBMCs or T cells enriched from blood (not recorded which). The receptors shown here come from a woman aged 45-65 years who had recovered from COVID-19.

This clone was picked up one time. The rearrangement joins TRBV15 to TRBJ1-6; D is possibly TRBD1 (6 bases). Germline values: CDR1 LNHNV, CDR2 YYDKDF (reference sequence). The CDR3 extends over 15 amino acids. Trimming pared 0 bases from V and 7 bases from J, leaving 10 bases between. CDR3: CATSRERTENSPLHF. CDR3 nucleotides: TGTGCCACCAGCAGAGAAAGGACAGAAAATTCACCCCTCCACTTT. The full variable domain, completed using reference TRBV15 and TRBJ1-6, is DAMVIQNPRYQVTQFGKPVTLSCSQTLNHNVMYWYQQKSSQAPKLLFHYYDKDFNNEADTPDNFQSRRPNTSFCFLDIRSPGLGDTAMYLCATSRERTENSPLHFGNGTRLTVT.

This chain joins TRBV7-9 and TRBJ2-1; D is ambiguous. The ends were cut back, 5 bases at V and 0 bases at J, with 8 bases in the middle. The CDR3 totals 14 residues. Germline V gives CDR1 SEHNR, CDR2 FQNEAQ (reference sequence). DNA of the CDR3: TGTGCCAGCAGCACCCGGTCCTCCTACAATGAGCAGTTCTTC. Translation gives CASSTRSSYNEQFF.

The chain has TRBV3-1 (or the pseudogene TRBV3-2) and TRBJ2-5; 9 positions match TRBD2. The V gene's germline CDR1 is LGHDT and CDR2 YNNKEL (reference sequence). CDR3 size: 15 residues. J was trimmed by 1 base and V by 4 bases; bases with no gene match: 4. The DNA of the CDR3 is TGTGCCAGCAGCCTCGCTAGCGGGACCCAAGAGACCCAGTACTTC. It codes for CASSLASGTQETQYF.

The rearrangement links TRBV10-3 to TRBJ2-1; TRBD2 might be the D (6 bases). The CDR3 is 16 residues long. V gave up 2 bases and J gave up 6 bases, with 17 bases separating them. Germline V gives CDR1 ENHRY, CDR2 SYGVKD. The CDR3 region is CAISEVDGGDFNEQFF. CDR3 sequence (DNA): TGTGCCATCAGTGAGGTGGACGGGGGAGACTTCAATGAGCAGTTCTTC.

The chain uses TRBV6-5 and TRBJ2-7; TRBD2 aligns across 8 bases. CDR3 size: 15 residues. The V gene's germline CDR1 is MNHEY and CDR2 SVGAGI. J lost 5 bases, V lost 0 bases, and 6 bases had no gene match. The CDR3 protein is CASSYSIREGNEQYF. The CDR3, as DNA: TGTGCCAGCAGTTACTCGATACGGGAGGGCAACGAGCAGTACTTC.

This clone was counted a single time. The V gene is TRBV5-5, the J gene TRBJ1-6; no definite D call. The CDR3 sequence is 16 residues long. The V gene lost 0 bases and the J gene lost 4 bases, with 11 bases spanning the gap. The germline gives CDR1 SGHKS, CDR2 YYEKEE (reference sequence). In nucleotides, the CDR3 is TGTGCCAGCAGCTTGGGCCGTACAAATTATAATTCACCCCTCCACTTT. Protein: CASSLGRTNYNSPLHF. Variable domain in full (rest from reference TRBV5-5 and TRBJ1-6): DAGVTQSPTHLIKTRGQQVTLRCSPISGHKSVSWYQQVLGQGPQFIFQYYEKEERGRGNFPDRFSARQFPNYSSELNVNALLLGDSALYLCASSLGRTNYNSPLHFGNGTRLTVT.

The gene calls are TRBV19 and TRBJ2-1; weak D call: TRBD1 (5 bases). Trimming removed 7 bases at V and 10 bases at J, with 11 bases between. The CDR3 consists of 11 residues. Germline lookup yields CDR1 LNHDA and CDR2 SQIVND (reference sequence). CDR3 in DNA: TGTGCCAGTAAGGGGCTAGTGGAGCAGTTCTTC. Protein product: CASKGLVEQFF.

The chain is built from TRBV5-1 and TRBJ1-1, with 9 nucleotides matching TRBD1. The germline V gene encodes CDR1 SGHRS and CDR2 YFSETQ. J was trimmed by 4 bases and V by 0 bases; bases with no gene match: 16. The CDR3 sequence is 19 residues long. Here the CDR3 DNA reads TGCGCCAGCAGCTTGGGGTCGGGACAGGGAACTAGAAACGGCACTGAAGCTTTCTTT. Amino acid sequence: CASSLGSGQGTRNGTEAFF.

The rearrangement links TRBV9 to TRBJ1-6; 11 bases match TRBD1. V lost 2 bases, J lost 10 bases, and 2 bases stayed unmatched. Germline V gene sequence: CDR1 SGDLS, CDR2 YYNGEE. The CDR3 is 14 amino acids. The CDR3 region has the DNA TGTGCCAGCAGCGTGGGACAGGGGGAGTCACCCCTCCACTTT. Its protein product is CASSVGQGESPLHF. Variable domain in full (rest from reference TRBV9 and TRBJ1-6): DSGVTQTPKHLITATGQRVTLRCSPRSGDLSVYWYQQSLDQGLQFLIQYYNGEERAKGNILERFSAQQFPDLHSELNLSSLELGDSALYFCASSVGQGESPLHFGNGTRLTVT.

The chain combines TRBV28 with TRBJ2-7; 7 bases align to TRBD1. V trimming: 8 bases; J trimming: 3 bases; junction bases outside the gene matches: 7. The CDR3 has 13 amino acids. Germline V gene data show CDR1 as MDHEN and CDR2 as SYDVKM. The CDR3 sequence is CASDRQGDYEQYF. The CDR3 nucleotides read TGTGCCAGCGATAGACAGGGAGACTACGAGCAGTACTTC.

The chain combines TRBV24-1 with TRBJ2-3; 11 bases agree with TRBD2. Per germline, CDR1 KGHDR and CDR2 SFDVKD. V shed 4 bases and J 4 bases; nucleotides not matched to a gene: 6. This CDR3 has 16 amino acids. CDR3 DNA: TGTGCCACCAGTGAACGGGCTAGCGGGAGGTCAGATACGCAGTATTTT. Translating it yields CATSERASGRSDTQYF.

The V call is TRBV5-4, the J call TRBJ2-3, with 8 positions matching TRBD2. Germline assignment: CDR1 SGHNT and CDR2 YYREEE (reference sequence). With V trimmed by 4 bases and J by 0 bases, 10 bases remained unmatched. The CDR3 contains 17 residues. The CDR3 loop is CASSRGGGGRSTDTQYF. The CDR3, as DNA: TGTGCCAGCAGCCGGGGGGGCGGCGGACGTAGCACAGATACGCAGTATTTT.

The chain links TRBV25-1 to TRBJ1-2, with D uncertain. The V end lost 3 bases, the J end lost 5 bases, and 19 bases lay between the germline ends. The CDR3 sequence is 16 residues long. Looked up from germline, CDR1 is MGHDK and CDR2 is SYGVNS. CDR3 loop: CASSDSSKAWRYGYTF. In DNA, the CDR3 is TGTGCCAGCAGTGATAGCTCGAAGGCGTGGAGGTATGGCTACACCTTC.

The chain has TRBV9 and TRBJ2-5; 11 bases map to TRBD2. Germline V gives CDR1 SGDLS, CDR2 YYNGEE. V lost 4 bases, J lost 4 bases, and 9 bases stayed unmatched. This CDR3 comprises 16 residues. CDR3 residues: CASSPGPTSGIETQYF. The CDR3 nucleotides read TGTGCCAGCAGCCCCGGACCGACTAGCGGGATAGAGACCCAGTACTTC.

This clone was observed a few times. CDR3 sequence (DNA): TGCGCCAGCAGTGAGTCCCTAACCCCTGAAGCTTTCTTT. This translates into CASSESLTPEAFF. The V and J genes are TRBV10-2 and TRBJ1-1; D remains ambiguous. This CDR3 is 13 amino acids long. V was shortened by 0 bases and J by 6 bases, with 8 bases between the two germline ends. CDR1 and CDR2 from the germline V gene are WSHSY and SAAADI.

This clone was observed a few times. The rearrangement links TRBV15 to TRBJ2-7; TRBD1 aligns across 10 bases. Germline CDR1 and CDR2: LNHNV and YYDKDF (reference sequence). V shed 2 bases, J shed 5 bases, and the junction held 3 bases outside the gene matches. The CDR3 is made up of 14 amino acids. CDR3 loop: CATSRRQGADEQYF. CDR3 in DNA: TGTGCCACCAGCAGAAGACAGGGGGCCGACGAGCAGTACTTC.

In DNA form, the CDR3 reads TGTGCCAGCAGTTCCTCAACTGACAGGTACGGGATCCAGTTCTTC. Its protein is CASSSSTDRYGIQFF. The gene calls are TRBV27 and TRBJ2-1; D might be TRBD1 (6 bases). Between the trimmed V and J ends, which lost 4 bases and 13 bases, there was a span of 23 bases. Germline CDR1 reads MNHEY; CDR2 reads SMNVEV (reference sequence). This CDR3 contains 15 residues.

The rearrangement uses TRBV4-2 and TRBJ2-3; D is possibly TRBD2 (6 bases). The V end lost 2 bases, the J end lost 1 base, and 10 bases lay between the germline ends. The germline V gene encodes CDR1 LGHNA and CDR2 YNFKEQ. The CDR3 has 15 amino acids. In nucleotides, the CDR3 is TGTGCCAGCAGCCAACAGGGACTTGGCACAGATACGCAGTATTTT. Its translation: CASSQQGLGTDTQYF.

The chain is built from TRBV3-1 (or the pseudogene TRBV3-2) and TRBJ2-7, with TRBD2 identical over 12 bases. In germline, CDR1 is LGHDT, CDR2 YNNKEL (reference sequence). This CDR3 spans 15 amino acids. J lost 5 bases, V lost 6 bases, and 8 bases had no gene match. CDR3 sequence (DNA): TGTGCCAGCAGGACTAGCGGGAGCACTGTGGACGAGCAGTACTTC. Encoded protein: CASRTSGSTVDEQYF.

V usage is TRBV27 and J usage is TRBJ2-5; TRBD2 matches 7 bases. The CDR3 is made up of 16 amino acids. V dropped 1 base and J dropped 5; count of bases not matched to a gene: 10. The germline gives CDR1 MNHEY, CDR2 SMNVEV (reference sequence). The CDR3 nucleotides read TGTGCCAGCAGTTTATTCCCACTAGCGAGGGACGAGACCCAGTACTTC. Translating gives CASSLFPLARDETQYF.

This chain joins TRBV5-1 and TRBJ1-4, with 7 bases identical to TRBD1. The V segment lost 0 bases and the J segment 6 bases; nucleotides outside the gene matches: 2. The CDR3 consists of 14 residues. Per germline, CDR1 SGHRS and CDR2 YFSETQ. The CDR3 here is CASSLDRGDEKLFF. CDR3 sequence (DNA): TGCGCCAGCAGCTTGGACAGGGGTGATGAAAAACTGTTTTTT.

The rearrangement joins TRBV19 to TRBJ2-1; 8 bases line up with TRBD2. The CDR3 is made up of 14 amino acids. Germline V CDR1 and CDR2: LNHDA, SQIVND (reference sequence). J lost 6 bases, V lost 7 bases, and 8 bases had no gene match. CDR3 in DNA: TGTGCCAGTATAGGGACTAGGGAACGCAATGAGCAGTTCTTC. Translating gives CASIGTRERNEQFF.

The V and J genes are TRBV10-3 and TRBJ1-2; 8 bases fit TRBD1. Germline loops: CDR1 ENHRY, CDR2 SYGVKD. J was trimmed by 2 bases and V by 3 bases; bases with no gene match: 20. CDR3 size: 20 residues. The CDR3 region is CAISDSGLGGQETLNYGYTF. CDR3 nucleotides: TGTGCCATCAGTGATTCCGGTCTTGGGGGACAGGAGACCTTAAACTATGGCTACACCTTC.

This chain connects TRBV27 to TRBJ2-1; a weak D match, TRBD2 (6 bases). Per germline, CDR1 MNHEY and CDR2 SMNVEV (reference sequence). Deletions cut 4 bases from V and 1 base from J, with 14 bases between. CDR3 length equals 16 residues. The CDR3, as DNA: TGTGCCAGCAGTTGGGTAGCGGAGATATCCTACAATGAGCAGTTCTTC. This codes for CASSWVAEISYNEQFF.